The 20 T cell receptor beta chains given below trace back to one sample, sequenced in a study of blood T cell repertoires in COVID-19. The method was immunoSEQ multiplex PCR; TCRdb's version includes in-frame clones alone and lacks a portion of them. The repertoire includes around 17,000 clones, under 95% of them detected once, and about 4.5% sits in the top ten. The sample taken for sequencing was peripheral blood. The receptors were gathered from a man aged 55-75 years with active COVID-19.

The genes are TRBV7-9 and TRBJ2-2, with 11 bases aligning to TRBD2. The germline V gene encodes CDR1 SEHNR and CDR2 FQNEAQ (reference sequence). Trimming at V came to 8 bases and at J to 2 bases, leaving 7 bases not matched to a gene. This CDR3 has 16 residues. The DNA for the CDR3 is TGTGCCAGCCCGGAGCTAGCGGGGGGCAACACCGGGGAGCTGTTTTTT. The encoded protein is CASPELAGGNTGELFF. Filled out from reference TRBV7-9 and TRBJ2-2, the complete variable domain reads DTGVSQNPRHKITKRGQNVTFRCDPISEHNRLYWYRQTLGQGPEFLTYFQNEAQLEKSRLLSDRFSAERPKGSFSTLEIQRTEQGDSAMYLCASPELAGGNTGELFFGEGSRLTVL.

V and J are TRBV4-1 and TRBJ2-3; 12 bases are a match to TRBD2. This CDR3 spans 19 amino acids. J lost 3 bases, V lost 0 bases, and 10 bases had no gene match. Germline V gives CDR1 MGHRA, CDR2 YSYEKL. The DNA for the CDR3 is TGCGCCAGCAGCCAAGAAACCTTCGCTAGCGGGGGGGTGACAGATACGCAGTATTTT. It encodes CASSQETFASGGVTDTQYF.

V usage is TRBV6-5 and J usage is TRBJ2-5, with TRBD1 as a possible D gene (5 bases). CDR1 and CDR2 (germline): MNHEY, SVGAGI. V gave up 3 bases and J gave up 5 bases, with 10 bases separating them. The CDR3 has 13 amino acids. CDR3 residues: CASSYRGPETQYF. For the CDR3, the DNA is TGTGCCAGCAGTTATAGGGGCCCGGAGACCCAGTACTTC.

The V and J genes are TRBV19 and TRBJ2-1, with 7 bases matching TRBD1. The CDR3 extends over 18 amino acids. In germline, CDR1 is LNHDA, CDR2 SQIVND (reference sequence). Unmatched junction bases numbered 19, after V lost 3 bases and J lost 8 bases. CDR3 in amino acids: CASSIPQRVWNQGDEQFF. The CDR3 DNA is TGTGCCAGTAGTATCCCTCAAAGGGTCTGGAACCAGGGGGATGAGCAGTTCTTC.

The V and J genes are TRBV12-3 or TRBV12-4 and TRBJ1-6; the D is unclear. Between the trimmed V and J ends, which lost 3 bases and 10 bases, there was a span of 10 bases. The CDR3 sequence is 13 residues long. The chain's CDR3 is CASSLRLESPLHF. In nucleotides, the CDR3 is TGTGCCAGCAGTTTGCGGTTGGAGTCACCCCTCCACTTT.

V is TRBV5-8 and J is TRBJ1-2; TRBD1 is a possible D gene (5 bases). The CDR3 covers 13 residues. Trimming pared 4 bases from V and 5 bases from J, leaving 12 bases between. Germline CDR1 and CDR2: SGHTS and YDEGEE. The DNA for the CDR3 is TGTGCCAGCAGCCTCGGGGGGGGGTATGGCTACACCTTC. Residues: CASSLGGGYGYTF.

The chain employs TRBV4-2 and TRBJ2-4; a weak D match, TRBD1 (5 bases). This CDR3 region has 14 residues. V lost 1 base and J 8 bases, leaving 12 bases between the germline ends. Germline-derived CDR1 and CDR2 are LGHNA and YNFKEQ. As DNA, the CDR3 is TGTGCCAGCAGCCAAGGGCCGTCAGGGTACATTCAGTACTTC. The encoded protein is CASSQGPSGYIQYF.

This chain connects TRBV5-1 to TRBJ2-5, with D uncertain. The CDR3 contains 15 residues. The germline V and J ends were trimmed by 0 bases and 0 bases, with 9 bases remaining between them. CDR1 SGHRS and CDR2 YFSETQ come from the germline V gene. CDR3 sequence reads: CASSLVGRNQETQYF. Here the CDR3 DNA reads TGCGCCAGCAGCTTGGTGGGCAGGAACCAAGAGACCCAGTACTTC.

This rearrangement joins TRBV5-1 to TRBJ2-7; TRBD1 matches at 8 bases. The V segment lost 2 bases and the J segment 7 bases; nucleotides outside the gene matches: 8. The germline V gene encodes CDR1 SGHRS and CDR2 YFSETQ. CDR3 length equals 14 residues. CDR3 sequence (DNA): TGCGCCAGCAGCTTCGCGGCAGGGGGCAATGAGCAGTACTTC. This codes for CASSFAAGGNEQYF.

The chain is built from TRBV19 and TRBJ1-5, with TRBD1 matching over 7 bases. Per the germline V gene, CDR1 is LNHDA and CDR2 is SQIVND (reference sequence). CDR3 length: 14 amino acids. J lost 6 bases, V lost 5 bases, and 7 bases had no gene match. CDR3 sequence (DNA): TGTGCCAGTAGTCACAAACAGGGGACTCAGCCCCAGCATTTT. It codes for CASSHKQGTQPQHF.

The CDR3 DNA is TGCAGCGTTGAGGTGGCGGGACGGGCCTATGGCTACACCTTC. Residues: CSVEVAGRAYGYTF. The rearrangement links TRBV29-1 to TRBJ1-2; the D gene is possibly TRBD1 (5 bases). CDR1 is SQVTM, CDR2 ANQGSEA, per germline. The CDR3 totals 14 residues. V dropped 3 bases and J dropped 4 bases, with 15 bases sitting between them.

CDR3 sequence: CASSELGDRELTLHF. For the CDR3, the DNA is TGTGCCAGCAGTGAATTAGGGGACAGGGAGCTCACCCTCCACTTT. The chain carries TRBV25-1 and TRBJ1-6, with 9 bases lining up with TRBD1. The CDR3 is 15 amino acids. Germline lookup yields CDR1 MGHDK and CDR2 SYGVNS. V was clipped by 1 base and J by 14 bases; unmatched bases: 9.

DNA of the CDR3: TGTGCCAGCTCACCACAACAGGGGTACGAGCAGTACGTC. Its translation: CASSPQQGYEQYV. V is TRBV18 and J is TRBJ2-7; 7 nucleotides line up with TRBD1. Germline loops: CDR1 KGHSH, CDR2 LQKENI. Losses at the gene ends were 1 base for V and 4 bases for J; bases not matched to a gene: 1. The CDR3 is made up of 13 amino acids.

V gene TRBV18 combines with J gene TRBJ1-1; 7 bases agree with TRBD1. The length of the CDR3 is 13 residues. Looked up from germline, CDR1 is KGHSH and CDR2 is LQKENI. The V and J ends lost 8 bases and 11 bases, in that order; junction bases with no gene match: 14. CDR3: CASTPDRVWGAFF. The DNA of the CDR3 is TGTGCCAGCACCCCTGACAGGGTTTGGGGGGCTTTCTTT. The full variable domain, in which reference TRBV18 and TRBJ1-1 provide the parts outside the CDR3, is NAGVMQNPRHLVRRRGQEARLRCSPMKGHSHVYWYRQLPEEGLKFMVYLQKENIIDESGMPKERFSAEFPKEGPSILRIQQVVRGDSAAYFCASTPDRVWGAFFGQGTRLTVV.

The chain employs TRBV5-3 and TRBJ1-1; TRBD1 agrees at 8 bases. TRBV5-3 is labeled an ORF, and its function is uncertain. Trimming cost V 4 bases and J 1 base; bases outside gene matches: 6. This CDR3 contains 15 residues. CDR3: CARSMGTGWNTEAFF. The CDR3 nucleotides are TGTGCCAGAAGCATGGGGACAGGCTGGAACACTGAAGCTTTCTTT.

The chain combines TRBV23-1 with TRBJ1-5; 7 bases line up with TRBD1. TRBV23-1 is flagged as an ORF with uncertain function. Losses at the gene ends were 3 bases for V and 1 base for J; bases not matched to a gene: 12. This CDR3 region has 18 residues. The CDR3 bases are TGCGCCAGCAGTCAGTCCAGGGGGGATCAAGAAAGCAATCAGCCCCAGCATTTT. Protein product: CASSQSRGDQESNQPQHF.

J is TRBJ2-5 and V is TRBV5-1; 7 nucleotides match TRBD1. The V segment lost 4 bases and the J segment 5 bases; nucleotides outside the gene matches: 14. The germline CDR1 and CDR2 sequences are SGHRS and YFSETQ. CDR3 length: 16 amino acids. CDR3 region: CASSPSGQPIAETQYF. DNA for the CDR3: TGCGCCAGCAGCCCGTCGGGACAGCCGATCGCCGAGACCCAGTACTTC.

J is TRBJ2-5 and V is TRBV6-5, with TRBD2 identical over 10 bases. Unmatched junction bases numbered 4, after V lost 10 bases and J lost 2 bases. The CDR3 is 13 amino acids. Germline lookup yields CDR1 MNHEY and CDR2 SVGAGI. CDR3 DNA: TGTGCCACCCAGCGGGGGGGACAAGAGACCCAGTACTTC. This codes for CATQRGGQETQYF.

The chain is built from TRBV9 and TRBJ2-2, with TRBD1 as a possible D gene (6 bases). The CDR3 spans 15 residues. V was shortened by 1 base and J by 4 bases, with 11 bases between the two germline ends. Germline assignment: CDR1 SGDLS and CDR2 YYNGEE. The CDR3 protein is CASSVLGAGTGELFF. CDR3 coding DNA: TGTGCCAGCAGCGTATTGGGGGCGGGCACCGGGGAGCTGTTTTTT.

The chain recombines TRBV5-4 with TRBJ2-6, with D perhaps matching TRBD2 (6 bases). V was pared by 0 bases and J by 1 base, with 14 bases between. This CDR3 comprises 18 residues. Germline-derived CDR1 and CDR2 are SGHNT and YYREEE (reference sequence). The CDR3 reads CASSLGGTELSGANVLTF. The CDR3 nucleotides read TGTGCCAGCAGCTTGGGCGGGACCGAGCTTTCTGGGGCCAACGTCCTGACTTTC.